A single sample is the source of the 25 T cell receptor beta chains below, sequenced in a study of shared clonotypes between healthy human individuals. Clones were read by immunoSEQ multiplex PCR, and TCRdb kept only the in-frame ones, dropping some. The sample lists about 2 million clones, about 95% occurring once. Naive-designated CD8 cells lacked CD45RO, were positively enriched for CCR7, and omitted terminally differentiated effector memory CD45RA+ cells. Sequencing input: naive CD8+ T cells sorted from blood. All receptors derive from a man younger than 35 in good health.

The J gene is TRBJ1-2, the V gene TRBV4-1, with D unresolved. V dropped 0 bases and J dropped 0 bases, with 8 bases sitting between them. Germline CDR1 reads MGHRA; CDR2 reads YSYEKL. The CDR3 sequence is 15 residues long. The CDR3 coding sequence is TGCGCCAGCAGCCAAGAGGCCAGTTCTAACTATGGCTACACCTTC. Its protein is CASSQEASSNYGYTF.

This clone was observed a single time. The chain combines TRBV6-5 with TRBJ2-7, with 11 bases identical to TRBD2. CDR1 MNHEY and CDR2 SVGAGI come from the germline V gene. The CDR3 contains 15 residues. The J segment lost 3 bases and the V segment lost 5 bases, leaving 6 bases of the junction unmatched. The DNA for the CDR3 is TGTGCCAGCAGTGCTAGCGGGGGGTCCCTCTACGAGCAGTACTTC. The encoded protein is CASSASGGSLYEQYF.

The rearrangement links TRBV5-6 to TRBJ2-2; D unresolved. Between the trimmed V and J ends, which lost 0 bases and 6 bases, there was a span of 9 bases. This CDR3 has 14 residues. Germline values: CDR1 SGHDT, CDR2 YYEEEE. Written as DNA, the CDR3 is TGTGCCAGCAGCTTGGAGACCGCGGCCGGGGAGCTGTTTTTT. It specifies CASSLETAAGELFF. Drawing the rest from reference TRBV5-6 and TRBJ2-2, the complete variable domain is DAGVTQSPTHLIKTRGQQVTLRCSPKSGHDTVSWYQQALGQGPQFIFQYYEEEERQRGNFPDRFSGHQFPNYSSELNVNALLLGDSALYLCASSLETAAGELFFGEGSRLTVL.

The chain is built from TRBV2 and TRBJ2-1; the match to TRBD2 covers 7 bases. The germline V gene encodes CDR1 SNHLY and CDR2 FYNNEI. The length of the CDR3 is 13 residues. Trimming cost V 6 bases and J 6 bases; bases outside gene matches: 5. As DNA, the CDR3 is TGTGCCAGCAGCCTGACTAGCACCAATGAGCAGTTCTTC. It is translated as CASSLTSTNEQFF.

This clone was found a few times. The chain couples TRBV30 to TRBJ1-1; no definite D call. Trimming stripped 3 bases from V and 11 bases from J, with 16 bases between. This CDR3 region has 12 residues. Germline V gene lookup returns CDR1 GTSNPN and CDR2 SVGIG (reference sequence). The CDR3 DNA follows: TGTGCCTGGAGCCCGAAAGGAGTGGACGCTTTCTTT. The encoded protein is CAWSPKGVDAFF.

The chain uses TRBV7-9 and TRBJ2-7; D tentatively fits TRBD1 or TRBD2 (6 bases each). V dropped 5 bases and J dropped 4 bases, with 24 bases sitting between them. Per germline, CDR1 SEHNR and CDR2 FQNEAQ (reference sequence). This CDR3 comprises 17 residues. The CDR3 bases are TGTGCCAGCAGCCCTTCCCACGGAGGGGGGTCCCCATACGAGCAGTACTTC. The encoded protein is CASSPSHGGGSPYEQYF.

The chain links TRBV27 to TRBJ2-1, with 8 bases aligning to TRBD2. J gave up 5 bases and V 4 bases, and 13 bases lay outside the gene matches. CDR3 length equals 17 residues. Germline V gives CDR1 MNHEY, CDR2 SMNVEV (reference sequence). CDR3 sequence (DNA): TGTGCCAGCAGTTCTCTCTATTCGGGGGGGCCCCACAATGAGCAGTTCTTC. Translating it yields CASSSLYSGGPHNEQFF.

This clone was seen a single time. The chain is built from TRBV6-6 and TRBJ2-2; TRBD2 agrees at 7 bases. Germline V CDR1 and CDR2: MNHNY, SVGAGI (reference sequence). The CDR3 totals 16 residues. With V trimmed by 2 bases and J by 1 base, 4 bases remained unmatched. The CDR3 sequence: CASSYGTTMNTGELFF. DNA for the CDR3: TGTGCCAGCAGTTACGGGACTACCATGAACACCGGGGAGCTGTTTTTT.

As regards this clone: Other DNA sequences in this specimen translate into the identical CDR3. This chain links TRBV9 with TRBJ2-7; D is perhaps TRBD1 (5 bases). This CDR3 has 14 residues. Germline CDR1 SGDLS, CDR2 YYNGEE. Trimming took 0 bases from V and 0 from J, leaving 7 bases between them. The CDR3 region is CASSVVGDSYEQYF. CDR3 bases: TGTGCCAGCAGCGTAGTAGGGGACTCCTACGAGCAGTACTTC.

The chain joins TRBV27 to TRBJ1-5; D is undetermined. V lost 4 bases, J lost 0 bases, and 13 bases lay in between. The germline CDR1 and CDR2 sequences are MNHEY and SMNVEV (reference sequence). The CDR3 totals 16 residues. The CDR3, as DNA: TGTGCCAGCAGTTCCTCTGGTGTTTATAGCAATCAGCCCCAGCATTTT. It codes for CASSSSGVYSNQPQHF.

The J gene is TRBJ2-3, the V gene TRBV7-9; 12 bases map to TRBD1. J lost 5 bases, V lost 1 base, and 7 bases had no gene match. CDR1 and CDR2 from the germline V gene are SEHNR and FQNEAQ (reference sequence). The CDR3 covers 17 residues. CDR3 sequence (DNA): TGTGCCAGCAGCTTAGTAACCGGGACAGGGGGCATAGATACGCAGTATTTT. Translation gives CASSLVTGTGGIDTQYF.

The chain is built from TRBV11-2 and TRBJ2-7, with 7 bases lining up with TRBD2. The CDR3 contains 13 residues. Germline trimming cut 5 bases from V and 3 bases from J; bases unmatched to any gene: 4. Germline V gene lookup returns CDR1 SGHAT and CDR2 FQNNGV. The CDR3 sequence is CASSAGLGYEQYF. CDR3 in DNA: TGTGCCAGCAGCGCCGGACTAGGCTACGAGCAGTACTTC. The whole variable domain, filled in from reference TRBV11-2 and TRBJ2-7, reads EAGVAQSPRYKIIEKRQSVAFWCNPISGHATLYWYQQILGQGPKLLIQFQNNGVVDDSQLPKDRFSAERLKGVDSTLKIQPAKLEDSAVYLCASSAGLGYEQYFGPGTRLTVT.

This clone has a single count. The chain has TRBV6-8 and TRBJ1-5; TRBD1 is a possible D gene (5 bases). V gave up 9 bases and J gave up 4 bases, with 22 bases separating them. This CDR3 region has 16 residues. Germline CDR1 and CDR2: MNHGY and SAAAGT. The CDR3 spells CARGPGGDPLNQPQHF. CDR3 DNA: TGTGCCAGGGGGCCAGGAGGTGATCCCTTGAATCAGCCCCAGCATTTT.

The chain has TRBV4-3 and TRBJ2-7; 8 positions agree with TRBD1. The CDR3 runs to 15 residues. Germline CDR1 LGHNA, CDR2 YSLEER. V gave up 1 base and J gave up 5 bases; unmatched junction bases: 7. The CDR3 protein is CASSQAYQGADEQYF. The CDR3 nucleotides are TGCGCCAGCAGCCAAGCTTACCAGGGGGCAGACGAGCAGTACTTC.

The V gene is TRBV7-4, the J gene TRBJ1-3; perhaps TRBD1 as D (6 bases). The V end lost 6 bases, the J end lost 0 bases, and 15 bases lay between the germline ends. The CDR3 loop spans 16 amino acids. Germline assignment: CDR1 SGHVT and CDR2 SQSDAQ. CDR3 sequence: CASSRRDTGSGNTIYF. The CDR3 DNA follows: TGTGCCAGCAGTCGCCGGGACACCGGCTCTGGAAACACCATATATTTT.

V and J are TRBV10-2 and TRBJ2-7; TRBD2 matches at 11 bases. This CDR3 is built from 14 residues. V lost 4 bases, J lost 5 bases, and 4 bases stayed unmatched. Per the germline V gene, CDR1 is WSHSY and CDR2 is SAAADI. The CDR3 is CASSVTSGSHEQYF. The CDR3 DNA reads TGCGCCAGCAGTGTCACTAGCGGGAGTCACGAGCAGTACTTC.

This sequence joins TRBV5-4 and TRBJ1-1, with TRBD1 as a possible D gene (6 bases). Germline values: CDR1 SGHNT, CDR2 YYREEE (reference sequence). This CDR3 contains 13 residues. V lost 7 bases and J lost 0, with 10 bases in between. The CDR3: CASWGQMNTEAFF. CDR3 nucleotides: TGTGCCAGCTGGGGGCAGATGAACACTGAAGCTTTCTTT.

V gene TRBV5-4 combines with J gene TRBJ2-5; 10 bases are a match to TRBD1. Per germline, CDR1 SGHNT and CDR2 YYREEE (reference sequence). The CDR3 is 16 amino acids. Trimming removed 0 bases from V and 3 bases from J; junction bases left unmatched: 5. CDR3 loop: CASSLDLGQGEETQYF. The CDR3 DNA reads TGTGCCAGCAGCTTGGATTTAGGACAGGGGGAAGAGACCCAGTACTTC.

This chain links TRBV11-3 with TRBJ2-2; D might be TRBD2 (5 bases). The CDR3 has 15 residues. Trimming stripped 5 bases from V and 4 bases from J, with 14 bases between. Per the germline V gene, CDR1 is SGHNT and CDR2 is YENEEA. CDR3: CASSSTRTSTGELFF. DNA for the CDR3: TGTGCCAGCAGCAGCACTAGAACTAGCACCGGGGAGCTGTTTTTT.

CDR3 sequence (DNA): TGCAGCGTTGATGAGCTGACACTGAACACTGAAGCTTTCTTT. Residues: CSVDELTLNTEAFF. This chain connects TRBV29-1 to TRBJ1-1; D not resolved. Germline CDR1 and CDR2: SQVTM and ANQGSEA. The CDR3 spans 14 residues. Trimming pared 3 bases from V and 0 bases from J, leaving 11 bases between.

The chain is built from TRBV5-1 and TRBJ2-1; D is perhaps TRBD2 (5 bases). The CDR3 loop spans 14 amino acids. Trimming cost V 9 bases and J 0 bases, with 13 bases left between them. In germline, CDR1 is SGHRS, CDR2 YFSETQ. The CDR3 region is CATDAEDSYNEQFF. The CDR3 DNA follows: TGCGCCACCGACGCGGAGGACTCCTACAATGAGCAGTTCTTC. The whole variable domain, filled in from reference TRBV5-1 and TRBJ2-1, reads KAGVTQTPRYLIKTRGQQVTLSCSPISGHRSVSWYQQTPGQGLQFLFEYFSETQRNKGNFPGRFSGRQFSNSRSEMNVSTLELGDSALYLCATDAEDSYNEQFFGPGTRLTVL.

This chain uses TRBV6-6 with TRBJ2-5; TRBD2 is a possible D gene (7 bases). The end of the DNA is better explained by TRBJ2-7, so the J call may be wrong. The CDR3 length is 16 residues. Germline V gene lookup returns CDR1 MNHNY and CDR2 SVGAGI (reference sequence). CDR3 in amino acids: CASRPLGGALYYEQYF. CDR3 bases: TGTGCCAGCAGACCCTTAGGGGGGGCGCTCTACTACGAGCAGTACTTC.

For the CDR3, the DNA is TGTGCCAGCAGTTCAGGGATCGACTACGAGCAGTACTTC. It translates to CASSSGIDYEQYF. The genes are TRBV27 and TRBJ2-7; perhaps TRBD1 as D (5 bases). From germline, CDR1 is MNHEY and CDR2 SMNVEV (reference sequence). With 4 bases removed from V and 3 bases from J, the gap between germline ends came to 10 bases. The CDR3 totals 13 residues.

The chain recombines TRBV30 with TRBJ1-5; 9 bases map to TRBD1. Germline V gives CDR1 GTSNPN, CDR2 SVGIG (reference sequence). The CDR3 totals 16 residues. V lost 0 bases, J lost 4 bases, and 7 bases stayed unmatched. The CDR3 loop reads CAWSVGTGTGNQPQHF. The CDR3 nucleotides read TGTGCCTGGAGTGTAGGCACCGGGACAGGGAATCAGCCCCAGCATTTT.

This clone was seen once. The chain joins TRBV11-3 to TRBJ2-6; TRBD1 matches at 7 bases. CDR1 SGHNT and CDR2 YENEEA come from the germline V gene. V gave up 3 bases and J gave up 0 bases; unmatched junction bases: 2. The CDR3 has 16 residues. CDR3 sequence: CASSLGQSSGANVLTF. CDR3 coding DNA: TGTGCCAGCAGCTTGGGACAGAGCTCTGGGGCCAACGTCCTGACTTTC.